Listed below are T cell receptor beta chains from one sample, sequenced in a study of T cell responses to AZD1222 COVID-19 vaccine. The repertoire was sequenced with immunoSEQ multiplex PCR; TCRdb's copy has only in-frame clones and lacks some. Altogether roughly 70,000 clones are present, roughly 82% being singletons, with the ten largest covering about 5.8%. The sample in question was peripheral blood, obtained on day 0 of AZD1222 vaccination. These receptors were collected from an adult in good health. Both conserved end residues are part of each CDR3. Fields, in order: clone size, D gene, V gene, J gene, CDR3 protein, CDR3 DNA. A D gene is named only where the DNA matches it firmly. Rows may omit the clone size; those that give it use once, few, many or a size class.

.	.	TRBV10-2	TRBJ1-5	CASSSGNQPQHF	TGCGCCAGCAGTTCGGGCAATCAGCCCCAGCATTTT
.	TRBD1	TRBV28	TRBJ1-2	CASSFPQGGDYGYTF	TGTGCCAGCAGTTTCCCGCAAGGGGGCGACTATGGCTACACCTTC
.	TRBD2	TRBV12-3/TRBV12-4	TRBJ2-1	CASRDSPGGEQFF	TGTGCCAGCCGGGACTCGCCGGGGGGTGAGCAGTTCTTC
.	TRBD1	TRBV2	TRBJ2-5	CASKGQMFKETQYF	TGTGCCAGCAAGGGACAGATGTTTAAGGAGACCCAGTACTTC
few	TRBD1	TRBV9	TRBJ1-6	CASAGTAYNSPLHF	TGTGCCAGCGCAGGGACAGCCTATAATTCACCCCTCCACTTT
.	TRBD1	TRBV5-1	TRBJ2-7	CASSLETGIHEQYF	TGCGCCAGCAGCTTGGAGACAGGGATCCACGAGCAGTACTTC
.	.	TRBV20-1	TRBJ2-5	CSASSDQETQYF	TGCAGTGCTAGTTCCGATCAAGAGACCCAGTACTTC
.	.	TRBV18	TRBJ1-3	CASSPTPGNTIYF	TGTGCCAGCTCACCCACCCCTGGAAACACCATATATTTT
few	.	TRBV27	TRBJ1-2	CASSMGGQNYGYTF	TGTGCCAGCAGTATGGGGGGACAAAACTATGGCTACACCTTC
.	.	TRBV2	TRBJ1-5	CASSELEGQPQHF	TGTGCCAGCAGTGAACTGGAGGGACAGCCCCAGCATTTT
.	TRBD1	TRBV5-6	TRBJ2-3	CASSLARDRPMDTQYF	TGTGCCAGCAGCTTGGCAAGGGACAGGCCAATGGATACGCAGTATTTT
.	TRBD2	TRBV9	TRBJ2-1	CASSDPKRGGRNEQFF	TGTGCCAGCAGCGACCCCAAGCGGGGGGGCCGCAATGAGCAGTTCTTC
.	.	TRBV24-1	TRBJ2-2	CATSDFWGAGELFF	TGTGCCACCAGTGATTTCTGGGGTGCCGGGGAGCTGTTTTTT
.	.	TRBV19	TRBJ1-4	CASSQHEKLFF	TGTGCCAGTAGCCAGCATGAAAAACTGTTTTTT
.	TRBD1	TRBV2	TRBJ2-1	CASRARDRAYNEQFF	TGTGCCAGCAGAGCACGGGACAGGGCTTACAATGAGCAGTTCTTC
.	.	TRBV9	TRBJ1-3	CASSVDTISGNTIYF	TGTGCCAGCAGCGTAGACACTATCTCTGGAAACACCATATATTTT
.	TRBD2	TRBV11-3	TRBJ2-1	CASSLALAGGLDEQFF	TGTGCCAGCAGCTTAGCTCTAGCGGGGGGGCTCGATGAGCAGTTCTTC
.	TRBD2	TRBV9	TRBJ2-7	CASSAEVAGVYEQYF	TGTGCCAGCAGCGCAGAAGTAGCGGGGGTTTACGAGCAGTACTTC
few	.	TRBV28	TRBJ1-4	CASSLSGDPNEKLFF	TGTGCCAGCAGTTTAAGTGGGGACCCGAATGAAAAACTGTTTTTT
.	TRBD1	TRBV9	TRBJ2-3	CASSSYQGAGTDTQYF	TGTGCCAGCAGCTCCTACCAGGGGGCCGGGACAGATACGCAGTATTTT
.	TRBD2	TRBV3-1/TRBV3-2	TRBJ2-5	CASSLRGGQETQYF	TGTGCCAGCAGCCTACGCGGGGGGCAAGAGACCCAGTACTTC
.	TRBD1	TRBV11-3	TRBJ2-1	CASTTQAGGKEQFF	TGTGCCAGCACCACCCAGGCAGGGGGCAAAGAGCAGTTCTTC
.	.	TRBV4-2	TRBJ2-7	CASSQDLGAFYYEQYF	TGTGCCAGCAGCCAAGATCTAGGAGCATTCTACTACGAGCAGTACTTC
.	.	TRBV18	TRBJ1-4	CASSPTRQETNEKLFF	TGTGCCAGCTCACCAACGCGACAGGAGACTAATGAAAAACTGTTTTTT
.	.	TRBV28	TRBJ2-2	CASLHSTELLGELFF	TGTGCCAGCCTCCACTCGACAGAACTCCTTGGGGAGCTGTTTTTT
.	.	TRBV28	TRBJ2-1	CASSSNNEQFF	TGTGCCAGCAGTTCAAACAATGAGCAGTTCTTC
.	.	TRBV5-8	TRBJ1-2	CASSLVLGVDYGYTF	TGTGCCAGCAGCTTGGTATTAGGGGTCGACTATGGCTACACCTTC
few	.	TRBV4-2	TRBJ2-6	CASSQEGSGANVLTF	TGTGCCAGCAGCCAGGAGGGGTCTGGGGCCAACGTCCTGACTTTC
.	TRBD1	TRBV7-7	TRBJ2-4	CASSPRTGGNIQYF	TGTGCCAGCAGCCCTCGGACAGGGGGGAACATTCAGTACTTC
.	TRBD1	TRBV7-9	TRBJ1-2	CASSSGQGDYGYTF	TGTGCCAGCAGCTCCGGACAGGGGGACTATGGCTACACCTTC
.	.	TRBV7-7	TRBJ1-3	CASSLDPRFWSSGNTIYF	TGTGCTAGCAGCTTAGACCCCAGGTTCTGGAGCTCTGGAAACACCATATATTTT
.	.	TRBV4-1	TRBJ1-4	CASSQDGGLRMEKLFF	TGCGCCAGCAGCCAAGATGGGGGGCTTAGAATGGAAAAACTGTTTTTT
.	.	TRBV2	TRBJ2-7	CASSDRGYEQYF	TGTGCCAGCAGTGACAGAGGCTACGAGCAGTACTTC
.	.	TRBV27	TRBJ1-1	CASSLNRDTEAFF	TGTGCCAGCAGTTTGAACAGGGACACTGAAGCTTTCTTT
.	TRBD2	TRBV5-1	TRBJ2-7	CASSLSGGNYEQYF	TGCGCCAGCAGCCTTAGCGGGGGGAATTACGAGCAGTACTTC
.	.	TRBV18	TRBJ1-6	CASSADFSYNSPLHF	TGTGCCAGCTCCGCAGATTTCTCCTATAATTCACCCCTCCACTTT
.	TRBD1	TRBV6-1	TRBJ1-1	CASSERTGGYTEAFF	TGTGCCAGCAGTGAACGGACAGGGGGCTACACTGAAGCTTTCTTT
few	.	TRBV4-2	TRBJ1-1	CASSQDRSTEAFF	TGTGCCAGCAGCCAAGATCGAAGCACTGAAGCTTTCTTT
once	.	TRBV24-1	TRBJ2-5	CATSDLPRDTLQETQYF	TGTGCCACCAGTGATCTGCCCCGGGACACCCTCCAAGAGACCCAGTACTTC
.	.	TRBV6-5	TRBJ2-2	CASIKQGTGELFF	TGTGCCAGCATTAAACAGGGCACCGGGGAGCTGTTTTTT
.	TRBD1	TRBV4-2	TRBJ1-5	CASSQASSGQGNQPQHF	TGTGCCAGCAGCCAAGCATCGTCGGGACAGGGGAATCAGCCCCAGCATTTT
.	.	TRBV6-5	TRBJ1-6	CASKRLQGESPLHF	TGTGCCAGCAAACGGCTCCAGGGAGAATCACCCCTCCACTTT
.	.	TRBV9	TRBJ2-6	CASSTRAGANVLTF	TGTGCCAGCAGTACGCGCGCTGGGGCCAACGTCCTGACTTTC
.	.	TRBV7-2	TRBJ2-3	CASSLVGGDTDTQYF	TGTGCCAGCAGCTTAGTCGGAGGGGACACAGATACGCAGTATTTT
.	.	TRBV9	TRBJ2-2	CASSVPARNQPNTGELFF	TGTGCCAGCAGCGTACCGGCACGAAATCAACCTAACACCGGGGAGCTGTTTTTT
.	.	TRBV7-3	TRBJ2-5	CASSPGGQETQYF	TGTGCCAGCAGTCCCGGTGGTCAAGAGACCCAGTACTTC
.	.	TRBV30	TRBJ2-2	CAWSVRDSLNGELFF	TGTGCCTGGAGTGTACGGGACTCCTTAAACGGGGAGCTGTTTTTT
few	.	TRBV6-1	TRBJ1-2	CASSENRANGYTF	TGTGCCAGCAGTGAAAATAGGGCTAATGGCTACACCTTC
.	.	TRBV6-6	TRBJ1-6	CASSQNRTGGTSVLVVHF	TGTGCCAGCAGTCAAAACCGGACGGGGGGGACCTCGGTGCTTGTCGTCCACTTT
.	.	TRBV5-1	TRBJ1-5	CASSLDGSPQPQHF	TGCGCCAGCAGCTTGGACGGGTCCCCTCAGCCCCAGCATTTT
few	TRBD1	TRBV3-1/TRBV3-2	TRBJ2-2	CASSWGTGATGELFF	TGTGCCAGCAGCTGGGGGACAGGGGCCACCGGGGAGCTGTTTTTT
.	TRBD2	TRBV4-2	TRBJ2-7	CASSQDLAGGRYEQYF	TGTGCCAGCAGCCAAGATTTAGCGGGGGGTCGATACGAGCAGTACTTC
once	TRBD1	TRBV9	TRBJ2-7	CASSVAGQGPTYEQYF	TGTGCCAGCAGCGTAGCTGGACAGGGCCCAACCTACGAGCAGTACTTC
.	TRBD1	TRBV6-5	TRBJ1-6	CASRVAGGNSPLHF	TGTGCCAGCAGGGTGGCAGGGGGAAATTCACCCCTCCACTTT
.	TRBD2	TRBV2	TRBJ2-7	CASNSGGVEYEQYF	TGTGCCAGCAATAGCGGGGGGGTAGAGTACGAGCAGTACTTC
few	.	TRBV7-3	TRBJ2-1	CASSLTGSANEQFF	TGTGCCAGCAGCTTAACAGGGTCCGCCAATGAGCAGTTCTTC
.	.	TRBV10-1	TRBJ2-5	CASSDMTEQETQYF	TGCGCCAGCAGTGATATGACGGAGCAAGAGACCCAGTACTTC